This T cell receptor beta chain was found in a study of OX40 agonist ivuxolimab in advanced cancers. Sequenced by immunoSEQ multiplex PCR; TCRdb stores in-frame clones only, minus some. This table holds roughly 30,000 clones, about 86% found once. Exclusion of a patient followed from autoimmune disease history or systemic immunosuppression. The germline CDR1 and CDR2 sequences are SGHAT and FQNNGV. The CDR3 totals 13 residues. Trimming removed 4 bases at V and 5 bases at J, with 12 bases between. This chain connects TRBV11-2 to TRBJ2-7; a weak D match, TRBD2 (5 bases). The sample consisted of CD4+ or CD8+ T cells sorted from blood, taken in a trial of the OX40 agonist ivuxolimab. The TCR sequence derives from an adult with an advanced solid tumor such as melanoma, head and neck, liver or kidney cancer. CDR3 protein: CASSSTGIHEQYF. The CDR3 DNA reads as TGTGCCAGCAGCTCCACCGGGATCCACGAGCAGTACTTC.